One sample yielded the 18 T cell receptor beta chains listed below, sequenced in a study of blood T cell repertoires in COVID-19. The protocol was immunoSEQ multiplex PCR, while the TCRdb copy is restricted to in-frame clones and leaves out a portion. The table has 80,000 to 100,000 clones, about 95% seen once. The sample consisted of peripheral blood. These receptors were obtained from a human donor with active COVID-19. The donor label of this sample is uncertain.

CDR3 sequence (DNA): TGTGCCAGCAGTTACTCAGGCGCGGGAGTGCACAATGAGCAGTTCTTC. This translates into CASSYSGAGVHNEQFF. This chain uses TRBV6-5 with TRBJ2-1; 7 nucleotides align to TRBD2. The germline V gene has CDR1 MNHEY and CDR2 SVGAGI. J lost 5 bases, V lost 0 bases, and 7 bases had no gene match. This CDR3 is 16 amino acids long.

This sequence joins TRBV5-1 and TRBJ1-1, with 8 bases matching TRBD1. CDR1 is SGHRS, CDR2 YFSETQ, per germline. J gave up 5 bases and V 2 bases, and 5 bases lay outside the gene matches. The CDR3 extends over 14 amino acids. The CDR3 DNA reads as TGCGCCAGCAGCTTAGAACAGGGGGGGACTGAAGCTTTCTTT. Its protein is CASSLEQGGTEAFF.

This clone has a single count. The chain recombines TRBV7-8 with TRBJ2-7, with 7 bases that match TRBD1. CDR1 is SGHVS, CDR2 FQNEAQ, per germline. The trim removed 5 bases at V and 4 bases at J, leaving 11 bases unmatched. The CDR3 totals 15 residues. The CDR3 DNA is TGTGCCAGCAGCGCCTTGGGGACAGTAGGATACGAGCAGTACTTC. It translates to CASSALGTVGYEQYF.

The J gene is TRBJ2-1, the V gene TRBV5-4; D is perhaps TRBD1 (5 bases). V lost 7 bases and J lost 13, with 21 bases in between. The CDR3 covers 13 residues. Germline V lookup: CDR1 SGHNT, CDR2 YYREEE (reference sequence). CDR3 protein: CASAIFGAPYQFF. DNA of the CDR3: TGTGCCAGCGCCATTTTTGGGGCGCCATACCAGTTCTTC.

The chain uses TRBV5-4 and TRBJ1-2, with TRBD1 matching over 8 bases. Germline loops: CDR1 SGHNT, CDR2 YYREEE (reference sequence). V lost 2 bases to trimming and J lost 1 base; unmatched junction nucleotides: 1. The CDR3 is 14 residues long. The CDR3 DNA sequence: TGTGCCAGCAGCTTTGGACAGGGTAACTATGGCTACACCTTC. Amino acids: CASSFGQGNYGYTF.

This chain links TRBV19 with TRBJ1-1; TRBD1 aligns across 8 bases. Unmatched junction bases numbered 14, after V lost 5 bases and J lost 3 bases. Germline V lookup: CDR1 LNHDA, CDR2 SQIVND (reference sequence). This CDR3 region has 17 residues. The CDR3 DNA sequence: TGTGCCAGTAGTCCCCCCTGGACAGGGAATAGGCACACTGAAGCTTTCTTT. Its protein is CASSPPWTGNRHTEAFF.

CDR3 in amino acids: CASSRLQGDYEQYF. In DNA, the CDR3 is TGTGCCAGTAGTCGACTCCAAGGGGATTACGAGCAGTACTTC. V is TRBV19 and J is TRBJ2-7, with D possibly TRBD1 on 5 matching bases. Looked up from germline, CDR1 is LNHDA and CDR2 is SQIVND (reference sequence). The CDR3 runs 14 residues. V gave up 5 bases and J gave up 4 bases, with 15 bases separating them.

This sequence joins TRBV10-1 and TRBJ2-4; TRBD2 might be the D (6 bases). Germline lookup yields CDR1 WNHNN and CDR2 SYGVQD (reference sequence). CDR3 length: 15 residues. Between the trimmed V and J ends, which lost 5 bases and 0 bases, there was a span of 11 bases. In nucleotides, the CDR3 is TGCGCCAGCAGTTCTGCGGGACTAGCCAAAAACATTCAGTACTTC. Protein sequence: CASSSAGLAKNIQYF.

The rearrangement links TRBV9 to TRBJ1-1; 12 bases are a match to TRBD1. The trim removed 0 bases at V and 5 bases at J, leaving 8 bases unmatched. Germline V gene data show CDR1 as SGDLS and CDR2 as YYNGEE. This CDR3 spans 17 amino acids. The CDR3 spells CASSVAGDRGPRTEAFF. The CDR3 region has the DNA TGTGCCAGCAGCGTAGCTGGGGACAGGGGGCCTCGGACTGAAGCTTTCTTT.

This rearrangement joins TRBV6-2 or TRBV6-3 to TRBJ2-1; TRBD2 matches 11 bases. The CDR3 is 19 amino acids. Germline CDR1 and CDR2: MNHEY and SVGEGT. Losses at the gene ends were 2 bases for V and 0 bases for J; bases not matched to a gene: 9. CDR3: CASSYRLAGRLSSYNEQFF. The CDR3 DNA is TGTGCCAGCAGTTACCGACTAGCGGGACGATTGAGCTCCTACAATGAGCAGTTCTTC.

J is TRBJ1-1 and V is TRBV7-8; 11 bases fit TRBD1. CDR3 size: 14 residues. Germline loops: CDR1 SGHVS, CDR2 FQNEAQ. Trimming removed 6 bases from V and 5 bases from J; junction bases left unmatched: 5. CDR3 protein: CASSPGTGGTEAFF. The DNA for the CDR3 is TGTGCCAGCAGTCCCGGGACAGGGGGAACTGAAGCTTTCTTT.

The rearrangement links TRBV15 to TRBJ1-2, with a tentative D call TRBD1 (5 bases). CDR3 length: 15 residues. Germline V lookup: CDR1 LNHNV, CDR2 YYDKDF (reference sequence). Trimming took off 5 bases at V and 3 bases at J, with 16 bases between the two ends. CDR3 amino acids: CATSPKGQQYYGYTF. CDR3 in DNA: TGTGCCACCAGCCCAAAGGGGCAGCAATACTATGGCTACACCTTC.

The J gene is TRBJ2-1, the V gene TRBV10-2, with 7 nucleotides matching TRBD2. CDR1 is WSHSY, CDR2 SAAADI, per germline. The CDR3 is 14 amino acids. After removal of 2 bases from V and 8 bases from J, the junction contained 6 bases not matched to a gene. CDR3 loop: CASSETLASHEQFF. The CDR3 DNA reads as TGCGCCAGCAGTGAGACACTAGCGTCCCATGAGCAGTTCTTC.

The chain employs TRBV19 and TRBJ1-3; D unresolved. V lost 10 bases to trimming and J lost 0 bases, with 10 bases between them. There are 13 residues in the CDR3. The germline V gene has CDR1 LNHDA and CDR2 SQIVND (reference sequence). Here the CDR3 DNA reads TGTGCCACCGACACATTCTCTGGAAACACCATATATTTT. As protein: CATDTFSGNTIYF.

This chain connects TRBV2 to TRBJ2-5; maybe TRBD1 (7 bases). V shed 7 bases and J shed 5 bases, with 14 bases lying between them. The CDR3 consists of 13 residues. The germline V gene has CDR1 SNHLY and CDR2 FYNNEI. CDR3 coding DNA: TGTGCCAGCAATGTACAGGGGAGGGAGACCCAGTACTTC. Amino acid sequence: CASNVQGRETQYF.

CDR3 coding DNA: TGTGCCAGCAGCCAAGGCGGGAATTCCTACGAGCAGTACTTC. Translated: CASSQGGNSYEQYF. This chain links TRBV3-1 (or the pseudogene TRBV3-2) with TRBJ2-7, with D perhaps matching TRBD2 (6 bases). V was clipped by 1 base and J by 1 base, with 8 bases between them. The CDR3 length is 14 residues. CDR1 is LGHDT and CDR2 is YNNKEL in the germline V gene (reference sequence).

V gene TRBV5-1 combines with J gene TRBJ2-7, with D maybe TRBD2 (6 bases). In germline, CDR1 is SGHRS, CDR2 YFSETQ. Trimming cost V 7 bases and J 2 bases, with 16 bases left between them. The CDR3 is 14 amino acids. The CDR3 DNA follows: TGCGCCAGCTCAGAGGAGGGCCTAACCTACGAGCAGTACTTC. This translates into CASSEEGLTYEQYF.

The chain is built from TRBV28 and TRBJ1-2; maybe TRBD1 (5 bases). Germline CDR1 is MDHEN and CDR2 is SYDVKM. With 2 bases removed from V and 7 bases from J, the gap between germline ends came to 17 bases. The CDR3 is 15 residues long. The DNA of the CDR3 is TGTGCCAGCAGTTTAATTGGCAGGGCGTGGGGTGGCTACACCTTC. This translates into CASSLIGRAWGGYTF.